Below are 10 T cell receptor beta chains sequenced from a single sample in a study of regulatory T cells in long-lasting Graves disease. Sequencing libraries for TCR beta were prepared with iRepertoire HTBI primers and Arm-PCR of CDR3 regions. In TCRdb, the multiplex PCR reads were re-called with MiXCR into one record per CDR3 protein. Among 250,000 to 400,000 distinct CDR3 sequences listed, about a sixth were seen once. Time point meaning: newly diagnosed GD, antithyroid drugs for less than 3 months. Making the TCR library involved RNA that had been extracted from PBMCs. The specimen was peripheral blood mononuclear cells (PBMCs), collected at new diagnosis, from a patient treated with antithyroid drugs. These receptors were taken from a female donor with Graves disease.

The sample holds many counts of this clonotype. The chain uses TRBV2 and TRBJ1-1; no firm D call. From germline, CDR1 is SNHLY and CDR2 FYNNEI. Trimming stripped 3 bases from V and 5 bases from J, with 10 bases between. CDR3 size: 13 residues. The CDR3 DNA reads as TGTGCCAGCAGTGAGCGCCTGGGGACTGAAGCTTTCTTT. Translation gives CASSERLGTEAFF. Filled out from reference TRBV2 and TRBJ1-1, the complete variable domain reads EPEVTQTPSHQVTQMGQEVILRCVPISNHLYFYWYRQILGQKVEFLVSFYNNEISEKSEIFDDQFSVERPDGSNFTLKIRSTKLEDSAMYFCASSERLGTEAFFGQGTRLTVV.

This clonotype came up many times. The CDR3 reads CASSPSSSSGNTIYF. Here the CDR3 DNA reads TGCGCCAGCAGCCCTTCTTCGAGCTCTGGAAACACCATATATTTT. The chain carries TRBV5-1 and TRBJ1-3; D is unresolved. Germline V gene lookup returns CDR1 SGHRS and CDR2 YFSETQ. The CDR3 loop spans 15 amino acids. V was cut by 4 bases and J by 0 bases, with 11 bases left in between.

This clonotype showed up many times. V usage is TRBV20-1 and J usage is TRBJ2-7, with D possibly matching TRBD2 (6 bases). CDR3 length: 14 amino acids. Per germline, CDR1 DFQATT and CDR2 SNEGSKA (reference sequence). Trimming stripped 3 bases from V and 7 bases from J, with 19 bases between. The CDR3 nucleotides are TGCAGTGCTAGTCTCCCGGGGGAATCGCGGGAGCAGTACTTC. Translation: CSASLPGESREQYF.

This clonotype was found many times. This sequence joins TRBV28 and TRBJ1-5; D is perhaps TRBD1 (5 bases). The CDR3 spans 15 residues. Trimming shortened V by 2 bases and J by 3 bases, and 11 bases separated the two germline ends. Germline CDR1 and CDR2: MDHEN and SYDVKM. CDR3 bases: TGTGCCAGCAGTTTACAGCAGGGAAACAATCAGCCCCAGCATTTT. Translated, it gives CASSLQQGNNQPQHF.

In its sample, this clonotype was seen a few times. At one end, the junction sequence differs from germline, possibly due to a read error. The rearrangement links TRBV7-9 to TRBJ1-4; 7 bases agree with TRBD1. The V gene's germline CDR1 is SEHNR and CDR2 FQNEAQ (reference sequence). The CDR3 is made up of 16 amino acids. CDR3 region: CASSNDREYANGKLFF. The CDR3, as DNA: TGTGCCAGCAGCAATGACAGGGAGTACGCTAATGGAAAACTGTTTTTT.

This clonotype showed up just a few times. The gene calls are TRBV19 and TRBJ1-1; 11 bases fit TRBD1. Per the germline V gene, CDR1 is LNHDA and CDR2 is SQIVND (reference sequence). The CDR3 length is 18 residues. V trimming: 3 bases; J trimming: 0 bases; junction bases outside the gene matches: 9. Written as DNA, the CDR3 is TGTGCCAGTAGTATTCTGGACAGGGGGCAATCGATGAACACTGAAGCTTTCTTT. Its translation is CASSILDRGQSMNTEAFF.

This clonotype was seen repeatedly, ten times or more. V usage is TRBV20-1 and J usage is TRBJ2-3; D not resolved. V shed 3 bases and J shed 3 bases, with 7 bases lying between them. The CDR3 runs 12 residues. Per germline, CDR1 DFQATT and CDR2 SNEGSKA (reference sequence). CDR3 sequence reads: CSASSATDTQYF. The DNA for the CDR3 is TGCAGTGCTAGTTCAGCGACAGATACGCAGTATTTT.

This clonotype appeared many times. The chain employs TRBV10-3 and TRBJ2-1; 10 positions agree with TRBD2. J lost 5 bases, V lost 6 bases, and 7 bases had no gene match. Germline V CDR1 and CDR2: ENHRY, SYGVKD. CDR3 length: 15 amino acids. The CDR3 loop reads CAISPGLADNNEQFF. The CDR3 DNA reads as TGTGCCATCAGCCCAGGACTAGCGGATAACAATGAGCAGTTCTTC.

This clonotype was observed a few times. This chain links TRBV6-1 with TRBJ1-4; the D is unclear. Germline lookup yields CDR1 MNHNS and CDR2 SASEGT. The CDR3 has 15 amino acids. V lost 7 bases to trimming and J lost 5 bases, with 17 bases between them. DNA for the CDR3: TGTGCCAGCACCAGAAAGGGTAATGGCAATGAAAAACTGTTTTTT. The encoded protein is CASTRKGNGNEKLFF.

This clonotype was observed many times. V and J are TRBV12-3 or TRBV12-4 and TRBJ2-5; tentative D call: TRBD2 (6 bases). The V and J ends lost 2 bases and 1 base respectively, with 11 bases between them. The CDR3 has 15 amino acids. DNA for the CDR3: TGTGCCAGCAGTTTAAGGCCGCGGGGCCAAGAGACCCAGTACTTC. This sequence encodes CASSLRPRGQETQYF.